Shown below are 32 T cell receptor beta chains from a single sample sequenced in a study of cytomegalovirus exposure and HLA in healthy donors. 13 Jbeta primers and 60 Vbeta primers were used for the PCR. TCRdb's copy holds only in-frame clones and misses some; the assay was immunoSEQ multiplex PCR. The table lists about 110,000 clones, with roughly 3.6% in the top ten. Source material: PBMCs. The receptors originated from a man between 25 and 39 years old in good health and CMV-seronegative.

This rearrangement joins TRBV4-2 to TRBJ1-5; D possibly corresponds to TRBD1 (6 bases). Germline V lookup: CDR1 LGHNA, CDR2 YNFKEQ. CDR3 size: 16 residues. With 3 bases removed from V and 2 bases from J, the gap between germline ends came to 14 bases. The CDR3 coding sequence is TGTGCCAGCAGCCAGAGGGCGACAGGTCGCAATCAGCCCCAGCATTTT. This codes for CASSQRATGRNQPQHF.

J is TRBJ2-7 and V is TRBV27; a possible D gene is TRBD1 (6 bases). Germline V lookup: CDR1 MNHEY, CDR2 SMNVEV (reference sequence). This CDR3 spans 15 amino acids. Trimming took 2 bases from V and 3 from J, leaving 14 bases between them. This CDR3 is CASSLAAGVIYEQYF. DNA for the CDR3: TGTGCCAGCAGTTTAGCGGCAGGGGTAATCTACGAGCAGTACTTC.

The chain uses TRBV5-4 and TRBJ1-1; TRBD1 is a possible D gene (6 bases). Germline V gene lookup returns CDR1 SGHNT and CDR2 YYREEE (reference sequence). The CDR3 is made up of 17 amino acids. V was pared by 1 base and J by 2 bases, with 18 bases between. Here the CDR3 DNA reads TGTGCCAGCAGCTTGCCAAACCCCCAGGGGAATAACACTGAAGCTTTCTTT. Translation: CASSLPNPQGNNTEAFF.

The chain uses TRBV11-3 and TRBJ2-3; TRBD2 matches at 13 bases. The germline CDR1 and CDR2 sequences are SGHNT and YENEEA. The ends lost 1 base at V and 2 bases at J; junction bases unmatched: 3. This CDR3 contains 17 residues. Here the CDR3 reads CASSLGTSGGHTDTQYF. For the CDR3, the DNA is TGTGCCAGCAGCTTAGGGACTAGCGGGGGCCACACAGATACGCAGTATTTT.

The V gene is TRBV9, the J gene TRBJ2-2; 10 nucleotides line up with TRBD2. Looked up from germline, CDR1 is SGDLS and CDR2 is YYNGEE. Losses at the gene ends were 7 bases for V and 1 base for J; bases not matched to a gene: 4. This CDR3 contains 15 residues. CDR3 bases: TGTGCCAGCGGAACTAGCGGGGTGAACACCGGGGAGCTGTTTTTT. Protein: CASGTSGVNTGELFF.

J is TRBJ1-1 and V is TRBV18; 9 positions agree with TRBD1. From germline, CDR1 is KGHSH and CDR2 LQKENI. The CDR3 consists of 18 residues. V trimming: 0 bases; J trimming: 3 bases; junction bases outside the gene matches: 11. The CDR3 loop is CASSPPSPLQGADTEAFF. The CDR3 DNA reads TGTGCCAGCTCACCACCCAGCCCATTACAGGGGGCAGACACTGAAGCTTTCTTT.

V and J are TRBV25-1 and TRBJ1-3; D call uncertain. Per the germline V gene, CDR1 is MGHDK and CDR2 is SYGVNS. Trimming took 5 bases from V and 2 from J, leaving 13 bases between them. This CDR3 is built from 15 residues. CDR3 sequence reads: CASSNVRGPGNTIYF. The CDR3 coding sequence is TGTGCCAGCAGTAATGTCCGAGGGCCTGGAAACACCATATATTTT.

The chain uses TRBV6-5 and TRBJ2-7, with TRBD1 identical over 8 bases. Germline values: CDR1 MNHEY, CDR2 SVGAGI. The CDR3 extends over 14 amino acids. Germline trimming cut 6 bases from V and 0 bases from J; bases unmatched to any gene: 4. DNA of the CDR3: TGTGCCAGCAGGTTGGACAGGGTCTCCTACGAGCAGTACTTC. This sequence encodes CASRLDRVSYEQYF.

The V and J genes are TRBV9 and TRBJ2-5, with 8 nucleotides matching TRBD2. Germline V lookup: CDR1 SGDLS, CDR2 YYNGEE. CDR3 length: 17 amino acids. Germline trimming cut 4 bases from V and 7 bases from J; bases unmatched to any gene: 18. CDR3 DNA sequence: TGTGCCAGCAGCCCCGGGCGAGCGGGGGCCCGGGACGGGACCCAGTACTTC. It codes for CASSPGRAGARDGTQYF.

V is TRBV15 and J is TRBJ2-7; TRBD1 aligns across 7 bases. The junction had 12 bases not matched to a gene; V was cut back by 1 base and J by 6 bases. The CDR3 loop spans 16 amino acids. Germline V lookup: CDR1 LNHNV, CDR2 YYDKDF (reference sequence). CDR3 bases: TGTGCCACCAGCAGAGGGTCCGGGACAGAGGGGTTCGAGCAGTACTTC. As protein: CATSRGSGTEGFEQYF.

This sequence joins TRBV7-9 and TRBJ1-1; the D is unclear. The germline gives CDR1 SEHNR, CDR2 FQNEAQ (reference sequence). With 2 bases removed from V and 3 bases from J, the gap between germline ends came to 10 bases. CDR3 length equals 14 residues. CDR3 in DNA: TGTGCCAGCAGCTTACGAACATCCCACACTGAAGCTTTCTTT. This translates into CASSLRTSHTEAFF.

As DNA, the CDR3 is TGTGCCAGCAGCTACACCGGGACAGGGGGCGGCTACACCTTC. It translates to CASSYTGTGGGYTF. The V call is TRBV5-4, the J call TRBJ1-2; 12 bases fit TRBD1. In germline, CDR1 is SGHNT, CDR2 YYREEE (reference sequence). The CDR3 covers 14 residues. After removal of 3 bases from V and 8 bases from J, the junction contained 5 bases not matched to a gene.

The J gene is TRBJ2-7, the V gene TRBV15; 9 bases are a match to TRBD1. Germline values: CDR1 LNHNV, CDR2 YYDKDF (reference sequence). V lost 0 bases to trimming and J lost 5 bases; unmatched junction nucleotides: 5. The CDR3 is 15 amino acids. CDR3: CATSRDTTGGDEQYF. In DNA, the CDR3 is TGTGCCACCAGCAGAGATACGACAGGGGGGGACGAGCAGTACTTC. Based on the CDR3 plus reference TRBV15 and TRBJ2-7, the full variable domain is DAMVIQNPRYQVTQFGKPVTLSCSQTLNHNVMYWYQQKSSQAPKLLFHYYDKDFNNEADTPDNFQSRRPNTSFCFLDIRSPGLGDTAMYLCATSRDTTGGDEQYFGPGTRLTVT.

CDR3 residues: CASSKGGSTNEKLFF. The CDR3 DNA sequence: TGTGCCAGCAGCAAAGGAGGGTCAACTAATGAAAAACTGTTTTTT. The chain recombines TRBV21-1 with TRBJ1-4. TRBV21-1 is a listed pseudogene. The CDR3 runs to 15 residues.

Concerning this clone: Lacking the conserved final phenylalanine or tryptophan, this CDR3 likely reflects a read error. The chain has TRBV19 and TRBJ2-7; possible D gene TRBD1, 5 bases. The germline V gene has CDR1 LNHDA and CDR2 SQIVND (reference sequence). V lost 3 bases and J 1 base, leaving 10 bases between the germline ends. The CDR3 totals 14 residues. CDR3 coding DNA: TGTGCCAGTAGTATGAAACAGGCTTCCTACGAGCAGTACCTC. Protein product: CASSMKQASYEQYL.

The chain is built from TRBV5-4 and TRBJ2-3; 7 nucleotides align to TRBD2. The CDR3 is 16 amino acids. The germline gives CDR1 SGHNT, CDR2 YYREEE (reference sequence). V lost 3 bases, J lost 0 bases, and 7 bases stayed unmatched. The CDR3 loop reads CASSWGGQGSTDTQYF. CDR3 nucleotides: TGTGCCAGCAGCTGGGGAGGGCAGGGTAGCACAGATACGCAGTATTTT.

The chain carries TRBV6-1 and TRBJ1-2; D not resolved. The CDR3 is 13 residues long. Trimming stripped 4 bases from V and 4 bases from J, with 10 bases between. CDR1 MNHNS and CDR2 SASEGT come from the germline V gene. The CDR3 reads CASSATVSYGYTF. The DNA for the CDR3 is TGTGCCAGCAGTGCAACAGTTAGCTATGGCTACACCTTC.

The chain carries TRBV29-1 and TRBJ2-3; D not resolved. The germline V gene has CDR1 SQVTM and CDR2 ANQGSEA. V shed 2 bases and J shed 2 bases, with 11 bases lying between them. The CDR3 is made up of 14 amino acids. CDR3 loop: CSVENQMYTDTQYF. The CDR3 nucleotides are TGCAGCGTTGAAAATCAGATGTACACAGATACGCAGTATTTT.

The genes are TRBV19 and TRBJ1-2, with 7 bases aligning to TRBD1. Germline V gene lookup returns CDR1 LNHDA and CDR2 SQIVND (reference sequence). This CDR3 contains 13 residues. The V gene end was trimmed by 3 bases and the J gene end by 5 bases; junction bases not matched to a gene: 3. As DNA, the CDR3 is TGTGCCAGTAGTATCGGGACAGATTATGGCTACACCTTC. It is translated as CASSIGTDYGYTF.

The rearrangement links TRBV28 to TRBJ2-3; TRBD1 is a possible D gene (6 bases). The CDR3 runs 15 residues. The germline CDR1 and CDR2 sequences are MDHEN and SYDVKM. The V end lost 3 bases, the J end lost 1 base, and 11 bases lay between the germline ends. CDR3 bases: TGTGCCAGCAGTTTGGGACAAACACGCACAGATACGCAGTATTTT. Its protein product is CASSLGQTRTDTQYF.

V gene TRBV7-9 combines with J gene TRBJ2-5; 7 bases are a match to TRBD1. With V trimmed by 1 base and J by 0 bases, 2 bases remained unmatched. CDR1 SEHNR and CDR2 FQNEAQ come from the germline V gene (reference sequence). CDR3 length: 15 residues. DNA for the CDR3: TGTGCCAGCAGCTTAGGGCAGGGGGACCAAGAGACCCAGTACTTC. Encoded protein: CASSLGQGDQETQYF.

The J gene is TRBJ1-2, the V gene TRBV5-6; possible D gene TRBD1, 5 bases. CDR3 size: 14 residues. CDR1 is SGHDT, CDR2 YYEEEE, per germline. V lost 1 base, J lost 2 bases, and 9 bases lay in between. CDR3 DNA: TGTGCCAGCAGCTTGATAAGGGGAAACTATGGCTACACCTTC. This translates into CASSLIRGNYGYTF. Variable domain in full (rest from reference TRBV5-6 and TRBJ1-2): DAGVTQSPTHLIKTRGQQVTLRCSPKSGHDTVSWYQQALGQGPQFIFQYYEEEERQRGNFPDRFSGHQFPNYSSELNVNALLLGDSALYLCASSLIRGNYGYTFGSGTRLTVV.

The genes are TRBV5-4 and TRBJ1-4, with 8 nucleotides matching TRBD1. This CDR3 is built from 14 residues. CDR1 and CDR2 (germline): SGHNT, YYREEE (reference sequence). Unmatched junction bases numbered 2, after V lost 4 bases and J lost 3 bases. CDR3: CASSGTGSNEKLFF. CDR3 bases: TGTGCCAGCAGCGGGACAGGATCTAATGAAAAACTGTTTTTT. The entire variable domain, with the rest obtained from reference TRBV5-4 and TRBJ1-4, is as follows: ETGVTQSPTHLIKTRGQQVTLRCSSQSGHNTVSWYQQALGQGPQFIFQYYREEENGRGNFPPRFSGLQFPNYSSELNVNALELDDSALYLCASSGTGSNEKLFFGSGTQLSVL.

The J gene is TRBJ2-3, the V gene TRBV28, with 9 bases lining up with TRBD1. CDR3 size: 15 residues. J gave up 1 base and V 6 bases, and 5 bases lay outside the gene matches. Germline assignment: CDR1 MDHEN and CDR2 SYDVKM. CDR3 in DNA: TGTGCCAGCAGCCTGGACAGGGGTGGCACAGATACGCAGTATTTT. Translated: CASSLDRGGTDTQYF.

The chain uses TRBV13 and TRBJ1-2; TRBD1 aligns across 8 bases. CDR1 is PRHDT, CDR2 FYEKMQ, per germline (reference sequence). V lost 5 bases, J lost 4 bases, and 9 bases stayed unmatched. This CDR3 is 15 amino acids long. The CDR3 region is CASSGQGARAYGYTF. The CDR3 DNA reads TGTGCCAGCAGCGGTCAGGGGGCGCGTGCCTATGGCTACACCTTC.

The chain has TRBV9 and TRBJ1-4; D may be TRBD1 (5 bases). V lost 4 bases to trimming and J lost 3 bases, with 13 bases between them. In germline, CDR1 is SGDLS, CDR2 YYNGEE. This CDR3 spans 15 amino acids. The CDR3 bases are TGTGCCAGCAGCCCCCAGGGTCAGGCTAATGAAAAACTGTTTTTT. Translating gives CASSPQGQANEKLFF.

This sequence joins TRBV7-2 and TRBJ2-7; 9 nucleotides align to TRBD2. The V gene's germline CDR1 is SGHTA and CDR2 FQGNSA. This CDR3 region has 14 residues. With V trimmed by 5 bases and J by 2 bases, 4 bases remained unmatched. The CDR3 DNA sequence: TGTGCCAGCAGCATAAGCGGGGGGCCCTACGAGCAGTACTTC. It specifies CASSISGGPYEQYF.

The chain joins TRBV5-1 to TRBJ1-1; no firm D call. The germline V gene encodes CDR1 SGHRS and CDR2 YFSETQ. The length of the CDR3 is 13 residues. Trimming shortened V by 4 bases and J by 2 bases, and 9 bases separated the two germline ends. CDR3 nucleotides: TGCGCCAGCAGCCCTCAGGAAAACACTGAAGCTTTCTTT. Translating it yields CASSPQENTEAFF.

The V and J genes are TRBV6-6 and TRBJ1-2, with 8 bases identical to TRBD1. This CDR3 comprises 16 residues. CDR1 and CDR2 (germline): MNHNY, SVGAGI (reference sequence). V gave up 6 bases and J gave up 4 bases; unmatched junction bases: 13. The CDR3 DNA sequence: TGTGCCAGCAGCTCCGGGACAGGTGATATTGTCTATGGCTACACCTTC. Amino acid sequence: CASSSGTGDIVYGYTF.

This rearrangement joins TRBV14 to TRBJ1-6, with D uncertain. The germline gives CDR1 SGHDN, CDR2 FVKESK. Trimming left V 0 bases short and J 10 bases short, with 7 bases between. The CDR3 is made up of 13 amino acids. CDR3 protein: CASSQDSRSPLHF. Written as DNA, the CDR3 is TGTGCCAGCAGCCAAGATAGCCGATCACCCCTCCACTTT. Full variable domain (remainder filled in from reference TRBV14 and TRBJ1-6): EAGVTQFPSHSVIEKGQTVTLRCDPISGHDNLYWYRRVMGKEIKFLLHFVKESKQDESGMPNNRFLAERTGGTYSTLKVQPAELEDSGVYFCASSQDSRSPLHFGNGTRLTVT.

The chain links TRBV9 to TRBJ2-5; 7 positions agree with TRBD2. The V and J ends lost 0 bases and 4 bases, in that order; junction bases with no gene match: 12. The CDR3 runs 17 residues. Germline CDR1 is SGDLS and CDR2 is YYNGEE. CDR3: CASSVARILAERETQYF. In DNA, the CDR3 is TGTGCCAGCAGCGTAGCTAGAATCCTAGCGGAGAGAGAGACCCAGTACTTC.

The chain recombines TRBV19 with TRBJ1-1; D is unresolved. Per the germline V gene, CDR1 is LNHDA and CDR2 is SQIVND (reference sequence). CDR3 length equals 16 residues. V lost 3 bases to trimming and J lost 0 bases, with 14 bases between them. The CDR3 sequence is CASSIGVSLMNTEAFF. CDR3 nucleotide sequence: TGTGCCAGTAGTATCGGGGTAAGCCTCATGAACACTGAAGCTTTCTTT.